What follows are 23 T cell receptor beta chains derived from one specimen sequenced in a study of T-cell reconstitution after alpha-beta-depleted transplantation in children. This sample's TCRbeta library carried unique molecular identifier barcodes. A single record per CDR3 protein comes from TCRdb applying MiXCR to the PCR reads. This sample has about 200,000 distinct CDR3 sequences, with approximately 8.4% found just once. Sequenced material: PBMCs, mostly from graft donor cells, taken 360 days after TCRalphabeta/CD19-depleted stem cell transplant. The source of these receptors is a male patient aged 2-9 years who had a stem cell transplant for acute myeloid leukemia, so the T cells may come from the graft donor.

At least ten counts were recorded for this clonotype. V gene TRBV29-1 combines with J gene TRBJ2-3; 8 positions match TRBD1. Germline V gene data show CDR1 as SQVTM and CDR2 as ANQGSEA. This CDR3 region has 14 residues. After removal of 7 bases from V and 2 bases from J, the junction contained 8 bases not matched to a gene. In DNA form, the CDR3 reads TGCAGCGACGGACAGGGCGCCCTCACAGATACGCAGTATTTT. Translated: CSDGQGALTDTQYF.

This clonotype was detected many times. The chain uses TRBV11-3 and TRBJ2-7; 9 bases align to TRBD2. The CDR3 sequence is 16 residues long. Germline loops: CDR1 SGHNT, CDR2 YENEEA. Unmatched junction bases numbered 8, after V lost 1 base and J lost 4 bases. CDR3 sequence reads: CASSLGLAGAGYEQYF. CDR3 coding DNA: TGTGCCAGCAGCTTAGGGTTAGCGGGAGCTGGGTACGAGCAGTACTTC.

The chain carries TRBV6-5 and TRBJ2-5; TRBD1 matches at 7 bases. The CDR3 extends over 14 amino acids. V lost 5 bases and J lost 5; bases outside the gene matches: 8. CDR1 is MNHEY and CDR2 is SVGAGI in the germline V gene. CDR3 sequence: CASSNTGARETQYF. CDR3 DNA sequence: TGTGCCAGCAGTAACACAGGGGCCCGGGAGACCCAGTACTTC.

The V gene is TRBV5-1, the J gene TRBJ1-1, with D perhaps TRBD1 (6 bases). Per the germline V gene, CDR1 is SGHRS and CDR2 is YFSETQ. This CDR3 contains 16 residues. V was cut by 3 bases and J by 3 bases, with 18 bases left in between. The CDR3 loop reads CASSYSLQGLDTEAFF. CDR3 bases: TGCGCCAGCAGCTATTCCCTACAGGGTCTGGACACTGAAGCTTTCTTT.

This clonotype was counted between two and nine times. The chain recombines TRBV12-3 or TRBV12-4 with TRBJ2-1; TRBD2 matches at 11 bases. The CDR3 contains 18 residues. Trimming took 3 bases from V and 0 from J; bases not matched to a gene: 7. DNA for the CDR3: TGTGCCAGCAGTTTTAGGACTAGCGGGCGCAGCTCCTACAATGAGCAGTTCTTC. Encoded protein: CASSFRTSGRSSYNEQFF.

In its sample, this clonotype was seen many times. This chain joins TRBV15 and TRBJ1-1; possible D gene TRBD1, 5 bases. The germline CDR1 and CDR2 sequences are LNHNV and YYDKDF (reference sequence). Trimming pared 0 bases from V and 6 bases from J, leaving 14 bases between. CDR3 length equals 15 residues. The CDR3 nucleotides are TGTGCCACCAGCAGAGATCCAGGGAATGGAGCTGAAGCTTTCTTT. Translated: CATSRDPGNGAEAFF.

This clonotype showed up many times. The chain joins TRBV20-1 to TRBJ1-1; D is possibly TRBD1 (6 bases). Germline values: CDR1 DFQATT, CDR2 SNEGSKA (reference sequence). V lost 6 bases to trimming and J lost 0 bases, with 14 bases between them. There are 14 residues in the CDR3. CDR3 loop: CSALSGHMNTEAFF. The CDR3 bases are TGCAGTGCCCTATCGGGACATATGAACACTGAAGCTTTCTTT.

This clonotype was detected many times. V is TRBV20-1 and J is TRBJ2-1; 7 bases are a match to TRBD2. V shed 5 bases and J 4 bases; nucleotides not matched to a gene: 8. Germline-derived CDR1 and CDR2 are DFQATT and SNEGSKA (reference sequence). This CDR3 region has 14 residues. The CDR3 sequence: CSAGKAGIYNEQFF. CDR3 DNA sequence: TGCAGTGCTGGCAAAGCGGGGATTTACAATGAGCAGTTCTTC.

The V call is TRBV5-1, the J call TRBJ2-2, with D possibly TRBD1 on 5 matching bases. Between the trimmed V and J ends, which lost 0 bases and 6 bases, there was a span of 9 bases. Germline assignment: CDR1 SGHRS and CDR2 YFSETQ. The CDR3 is 14 amino acids. The CDR3 is CASSLVYRSGELFF. The CDR3 bases are TGCGCCAGCAGCTTGGTGTACAGGTCCGGGGAGCTGTTTTTT.

In its sample, this clonotype was seen a few times. The V gene is TRBV20-1, the J gene TRBJ2-1; 11 bases map to TRBD2. The CDR3 extends over 16 amino acids. CDR1 is DFQATT and CDR2 is SNEGSKA in the germline V gene (reference sequence). J was trimmed by 0 bases and V by 4 bases; bases with no gene match: 5. CDR3 amino acids: CSATLSGRASYNEQFF. CDR3 sequence (DNA): TGCAGTGCTACTCTTAGCGGGAGGGCCTCCTACAATGAGCAGTTCTTC.

The gene calls are TRBV7-9 and TRBJ2-4, with no clear D. There are 12 residues in the CDR3. Germline-derived CDR1 and CDR2 are SEHNR and FQNEAQ (reference sequence). Trimming removed 5 bases from V and 1 base from J, with 3 bases in between. CDR3 in DNA: TGTGCCAGCAGCGCCGCCAAAAACATTCAGTACTTC. It specifies CASSAAKNIQYF.

This clonotype was observed a handful of times. The rearrangement links TRBV5-1 to TRBJ2-1, with D unclear. Germline loops: CDR1 SGHRS, CDR2 YFSETQ. V was shortened by 1 base and J by 6 bases, with 20 bases between the two germline ends. The CDR3 length is 17 residues. CDR3: CASSLPLSKSLGNEQFF. The CDR3 DNA is TGCGCCAGCAGCTTGCCTCTATCTAAGTCCCTCGGCAATGAGCAGTTCTTC.

In DNA form, the CDR3 reads TGCGCCAGCAGCTTGGAGCCCGGGACAGCCTCGGGTCAGCCCCAGCATTTT. Translating gives CASSLEPGTASGQPQHF. This rearrangement joins TRBV5-1 to TRBJ1-5, with 7 bases matching TRBD1. CDR1 SGHRS and CDR2 YFSETQ come from the germline V gene. Unmatched junction bases numbered 12, after V lost 0 bases and J lost 6 bases. This CDR3 has 17 amino acids.

Many counts were recorded for this clonotype. CDR3 in amino acids: CAISESGTGKRETQYF. The DNA of the CDR3 is TGTGCCATCAGTGAGTCTGGGACGGGAAAAAGAGAGACCCAGTACTTC. The rearrangement uses TRBV10-3 and TRBJ2-5; D possibly matches TRBD1 or TRBD2 (5 bases each). V lost 0 bases and J lost 4, with 15 bases in between. Germline V gene lookup returns CDR1 ENHRY and CDR2 SYGVKD. This CDR3 has 16 residues.

This clonotype was found a few times. The genes are TRBV2 and TRBJ2-7; D uncertain. Germline CDR1 and CDR2: SNHLY and FYNNEI. This CDR3 comprises 15 residues. V lost 3 bases and J 1 base, leaving 13 bases between the germline ends. CDR3 DNA sequence: TGTGCCAGCAGTGAGTTGGGGTCGAGGTCCTACGAGCAGTACTTC. Its protein product is CASSELGSRSYEQYF.

This clonotype was recorded at least ten times. V and J are TRBV29-1 and TRBJ2-7; 7 positions agree with TRBD2. Trimming removed 5 bases from V and 2 bases from J; junction bases left unmatched: 9. Germline CDR1 SQVTM, CDR2 ANQGSEA. CDR3 length: 14 residues. The CDR3 coding sequence is TGCAGCGTTTCTGCGGGAGACTACACCTACGAGCAGTACTTC. It yields the protein CSVSAGDYTYEQYF.

This clonotype was counted many times. This chain joins TRBV27 and TRBJ2-2; D possibly corresponds to TRBD1 (6 bases). Looked up from germline, CDR1 is MNHEY and CDR2 is SMNVEV (reference sequence). V was pared by 4 bases and J by 2 bases, with 17 bases between. CDR3 length: 17 amino acids. CDR3 amino acids: CASSWRRDTLNTGELFF. CDR3 DNA sequence: TGTGCCAGCAGTTGGCGACGGGACACGCTTAACACCGGGGAGCTGTTTTTT.

This clonotype appeared a few times. V usage is TRBV9 and J usage is TRBJ2-2; D remains unclear. The CDR3 extends over 15 amino acids. Trimming cost V 0 bases and J 1 base, with 7 bases left between them. Germline loops: CDR1 SGDLS, CDR2 YYNGEE. CDR3: CASSVEPGNTGELFF. CDR3 nucleotide sequence: TGTGCCAGCAGCGTAGAGCCAGGGAACACCGGGGAGCTGTTTTTT.

This clonotype was found many times. The chain uses TRBV5-1 and TRBJ1-3; D possibly corresponds to TRBD1 (6 bases). The CDR3 is made up of 15 amino acids. V was trimmed by 4 bases and J by 3 bases, leaving 14 bases between them. The germline V gene has CDR1 SGHRS and CDR2 YFSETQ. The CDR3 loop reads CASSTSGAGGNTIYF. The CDR3 region has the DNA TGCGCCAGCAGCACCTCGGGGGCTGGTGGAAACACCATATATTTT.

In its sample, this clonotype was seen many times. The chain recombines TRBV5-1 with TRBJ2-3; 9 nucleotides agree with TRBD2. This CDR3 has 15 residues. Trimming at V came to 3 bases and at J to 5 bases, leaving 7 bases not matched to a gene. CDR1 is SGHRS, CDR2 YFSETQ, per germline. The CDR3 region has the DNA TGCGCCAGCAGCTGGCGGGGGGGCCCCGAAGATACGCAGTATTTT. It is translated as CASSWRGGPEDTQYF.

The genes are TRBV20-1 and TRBJ2-5, with TRBD1 matching over 9 bases. Germline V gene lookup returns CDR1 DFQATT and CDR2 SNEGSKA (reference sequence). After removal of 3 bases from V and 5 bases from J, the junction contained 10 bases not matched to a gene. This CDR3 has 15 residues. The CDR3 region has the DNA TGCAGTGCTAGTCCCAGGGGACAGGGATGGGAGACCCAGTACTTC. Encoded protein: CSASPRGQGWETQYF.

The V and J genes are TRBV7-2 and TRBJ2-7; TRBD2 agrees at 13 bases. CDR1 SGHTA and CDR2 FQGNSA come from the germline V gene. Losses at the gene ends were 6 bases for V and 6 bases for J; bases not matched to a gene: 5. This CDR3 has 14 amino acids. The CDR3 region has the DNA TGTGCCAGCAGGCCAGGACTAGCGGGAGCCGAGCAGTACTTC. It codes for CASRPGLAGAEQYF.

This rearrangement joins TRBV5-1 to TRBJ2-1, with TRBD1 as a possible D gene (6 bases). Germline V gene data show CDR1 as SGHRS and CDR2 as YFSETQ. V lost 1 base and J lost 8, with 16 bases in between. This CDR3 is 15 amino acids long. DNA for the CDR3: TGCGCCAGCAGCTTGCTTGGGGGCGCGAGCGATGAGCAGTTCTTC. Protein sequence: CASSLLGGASDEQFF.